This T cell receptor (beta chain) emerged from a study of shared clonotypes between healthy human individuals (dated by TCRdb to the early 2020s). For context, the study as a whole: The cohort included three men and two women between 18 and 49 years of age. For each donor, three plates each were used for CD4 naive and CD4 memory, two plates were used for CD8 naive, and one plate was used for CD8 memory. Blood TCR repertoires of about five healthy adults were deeply sequenced to estimate repertoire size and the extent of clonotype sharing between individuals. Different laboratories and diverse techniques were used to prepare libraries and sequence TCR repertoires, to increase sequencing depth and limit assay-specific biases. Leukapheresis yielded between about 0.85 and 10 billion PBMCs per donor. Study-wide conclusions, independent of this receptor: When a few donors were compared, the shared fraction of clonotypes was roughly 4.8% for naive CD4, less than 4% for naive CD8, roughly 2.5% for memory CD4, and roughly 0.4% for memory CD8. Naive subsets generally had larger estimated clonotype richness than memory subsets did. Sampling was restricted to blood, and TCR repertoires in tissue are likely to differ from TCR repertoires in blood. Rarefaction of sorted-subset datasets indicated incomplete sequencing despite the large sequencing depth. The genetic and exposure-history diversity represented was limited by the small number of donors. Pairwise subsampling led to the expectation that sequencing depth would affect the degree of clonotype sharing among donors. Compared with non-shared clonotypes, the clonotypes found in all four sorted-subset donors had higher generation probabilities.

Using the deep immunoSEQ assay, multiplex PCR amplified TCR CDR3 regions from genomic DNA. For each cell subset, the extracted genomic DNA was distributed evenly across all wells of several immunoSEQ 96-well plates, and each plate served as one replicate. For sorted subsets, each replicate PCR was loaded with around 220 ng genomic DNA, equivalent to approximately 27,000 T cell genomes. Purified libraries were measured with a Qubit 3.0 fluorometer, size-checked on a Bioanalyzer 2100, and measured again with the KAPA Library Quantification kit. Every immunoSEQ 96-well plate was sequenced on a separate single-read 150-cycle Illumina NextSeq 550 flow cell. The paper's data handling went like this. The immunoSEQ output contained only junctional sequences without quality scores, so filtering could not match that applied to full-length reads. To assign V/J genes and CDR3, sequences were annotated using PyIR, a Python wrapper for IgBLAST v1.9, with IMGT germline references. Reads with weak V/J assignments (E-value above 1e-6), missing CDR3, stop codons, out-of-frame junctions, or ambiguous translated residues were removed. A V3J clonotype was defined by an identical inferred V gene, J gene, and CDR3 amino acid sequence. Percentage overlap between repertoires was computed as shared unique clonotypes divided by the size of the smaller repertoire. Repertoire richness was assessed with RTK rarefaction, the Chao1 estimator, and Recon v2.1 estimates of unobserved clonotypes. For all TCRbeta clonotypes obtained by the gDNA method from a few donors, generation probabilities were computed with OLGA. TCRdb limited this immuneACCESS table to in-frame rearrangements with V and J called. A share of clones is missing; checked studies link under half to unresolved V genes, and the rest is unexplained. V and J calls and clone size follow that table, whereas D and trimming were derived from the DNA. Across this sample there are some 2,000,000 clones, with around 95% seen only once. The ten top clones hold 0.1% to 0.15% of the sample.

Taken from cysteine to phenylalanine, the CDR3 has 12 residues. Of all the DNA, just the CDR3 is kept, 36 bases in frame from base 1. Relative to germline, V is 0 bases shorter and J is 6 bases shorter, with 6 bases between their ends. The germline V gene (reference sequence) sets CDR1 to GTSNPN and CDR2 to SVGIG. About this clone itself: It lacks a known antigen. No base-level quality is on record; no much larger clone is a single base apart.

The donors were healthy, HIV-negative adults who had no recently reported acute infections or vaccinations. Only Caucasian adults living in Nashville, Tennessee, USA were represented among the donors. CD4+ T cells were enriched by magnetic negative selection, after which naive cells were positively selected on CD45RA and the negative fraction was taken as the memory subset. After blood collection by leukapheresis, PBMCs were isolated using Ficoll-Histopaque density gradient centrifugation and then cryopreserved in the vapor phase of liquid nitrogen. Analytical flow cytometry was used to check the purity and quantity of each magnetically sorted T cell population. Genomic DNA was isolated from each sorted fraction and quantified by UV absorbance on a Nanodrop 2000c.

The source material was naive CD4+ T cells sorted from blood. Interpreted using the paper, the cell subset or site label stands for: CD45RA+ positively selected. The rearranged segments are TRBV30 and TRBJ2-1; the D gene remains uncertain. This TCR was sampled from a man younger than 35 in good health. The bases are TGTGCCTGGAGTGTAGGCACCAATGAGCAGTTCTTC. Its translation is CAWSVGTNEQFF.